A selection of T cell receptor beta chains follows, all from one sample in a study of spatial heterogeneity in lung cancer. TCRdb reprocessed the 5' RACE reads with MiXCR, giving one entry per CDR3 protein. The sample has 35,000 to 45,000 distinct CDR3 sequences; just over 7.5% are singletons. Sequenced here: PBMCs, sampled at follow-up. The receptors were gathered from a male donor with early-stage non-small cell lung cancer. The CDR3 runs from the conserved cysteine through the conserved F or W. Fields, in order: J gene, V gene, clone size, CDR3 length, D gene, CDR3 DNA, CDR3 protein. D genes are given only for firm matches. For some rows the clone size is stated as once, few or many, or as a class when expanded; others skip it.

J: TRBJ2-5; V: TRBV5-1; size: many; length: 16; D: NA; DNA: TGCGCCAGCAGCCCCGGGGAGGCTATCCAACAAGAGACCCAGTACTTC; CDR3: CASSPGEAIQQETQYF
J: TRBJ2-3; V: TRBV6-2/TRBV6-3; size: few; length: 11; D: NA; DNA: TGTGCCAGCGAGGACACAGATACGCAGTATTTT; CDR3: CASEDTDTQYF
J: TRBJ1-1; V: TRBV6-1; size: many; length: 13; D: NA; DNA: TGTGCCAGCAGTAAACAGGGGAACACTGAAGCTTTCTTT; CDR3: CASSKQGNTEAFF
J: TRBJ2-1; V: TRBV6-2/TRBV6-3; size: NA; length: 19; D: NA; DNA: TGTGCCAGCAGTTACTCGGTGGAGGAACGGGGCACAAGGTACAATGAGCAGTTCTTC; CDR3: CASSYSVEERGTRYNEQFF
J: TRBJ2-6; V: TRBV10-2; size: many; length: 16; D: TRBD1; DNA: TGCGCCAGCAGCCGCGGACAGGGGATTGGGGCCAACGTCCTGACTTTC; CDR3: CASSRGQGIGANVLTF
J: TRBJ2-5; V: TRBV9; size: once; length: 14; D: NA; DNA: TGTGCCAGCAGCGTAGGAACCAGGGGAGAGACCCAGTACTTC; CDR3: CASSVGTRGETQYF
J: TRBJ2-5; V: TRBV30; size: few; length: 17; D: TRBD1; DNA: TGTGCCTGGAGTCGGGACAGGGGGCGCGCGGAGGAAGAGACCCAGTACTTC; CDR3: CAWSRDRGRAEEETQYF
J: TRBJ1-4; V: TRBV9; size: many; length: 16; D: NA; DNA: TGTGCCAGCAGCGTAGGAGGAAATCTGGCTAATGAAAAACTGTTTTTT; CDR3: CASSVGGNLANEKLFF
J: TRBJ2-5; V: TRBV20-1; size: few; length: 13; D: NA; DNA: TGCAGTGCTAGCGGACGCAACCAAGAGACCCAGTACTTC; CDR3: CSASGRNQETQYF
J: TRBJ2-7; V: TRBV3-1; size: few; length: 14; D: NA; DNA: TGTGCCAGCAGCCAAGGGCTACAGACATACGAGCAGTACTTC; CDR3: CASSQGLQTYEQYF
J: TRBJ2-3; V: TRBV7-9; size: many; length: 14; D: NA; DNA: TGTGCCAGCAGCTTAGTGTCCCCCGGGGATACGCAGTATTTT; CDR3: CASSLVSPGDTQYF
J: TRBJ1-2; V: TRBV7-8; size: many; length: 15; D: TRBD1; DNA: TGTGCCAGCAGCTCCGGACAGGGGGCAGAGAGTGGCTACACCTTC; CDR3: CASSSGQGAESGYTF
J: TRBJ1-4; V: TRBV9; size: many; length: 16; D: NA; DNA: TGTGCCAGCAGCGAAAACACAGGGCCGAATAATGAAAAACTGTTTTTT; CDR3: CASSENTGPNNEKLFF
J: TRBJ1-2; V: TRBV6-1; size: many; length: 16; D: TRBD1; DNA: TGTGCCAGCAGGAGGGGTACTTCGACAGGGCAATATGGCTACACCTTC; CDR3: CASRRGTSTGQYGYTF
J: TRBJ2-7; V: TRBV7-2; size: many; length: 15; D: NA; DNA: TGTGCCAGCAGCTCGCACCCGTCTTCCCTCTACGAGCAGTACTTC; CDR3: CASSSHPSSLYEQYF
J: TRBJ1-5; V: TRBV19; size: few; length: 14; D: TRBD1; DNA: TGTGCCAGTAACCTCGGGACAGGGAATCAGCCCCAGCATTTT; CDR3: CASNLGTGNQPQHF
J: TRBJ2-7; V: TRBV2; size: many; length: 10; D: NA; DNA: TGTGCCCTCAGCCACTACGAGCAGTACTTC; CDR3: CALSHYEQYF
J: TRBJ1-5; V: TRBV5-1; size: NA; length: 15; D: TRBD1; DNA: TGCGCCAGCAGTCTTACAGGGGGCGGCAATCAGCCCCAGCATTTT; CDR3: CASSLTGGGNQPQHF
J: TRBJ2-3; V: TRBV7-2; size: NA; length: 14; D: NA; DNA: TGTGCCAGCAGGCCCGGTGGGGGCCCAGATACGCAGTATTTT; CDR3: CASRPGGGPDTQYF
J: TRBJ1-6; V: TRBV12-3/TRBV12-4; size: many; length: 13; D: TRBD1; DNA: TGTGCCAGCAGGGGACAGGGAGATTCACCCCTCCACTTT; CDR3: CASRGQGDSPLHF
J: TRBJ2-7; V: TRBV7-2; size: many; length: 15; D: TRBD2; DNA: TGTGCCAGCAGCCATAGCGGGGGGGCCTCCTACGAGCAGTACTTC; CDR3: CASSHSGGASYEQYF
J: TRBJ2-1; V: TRBV27; size: many; length: 12; D: NA; DNA: TGTGCCAGCGGATTGGATTACAATGAGCAGTTCTTC; CDR3: CASGLDYNEQFF
J: TRBJ2-7; V: TRBV10-1; size: many; length: 13; D: TRBD1; DNA: TGCGCCAGCAGTCGGACAGGTTCCTACGAGCAGTACTTC; CDR3: CASSRTGSYEQYF
J: TRBJ1-1; V: TRBV3-1; size: many; length: 15; D: NA; DNA: TGTGCCAGCAGCCAAGATGACCCCCTGAACACTGAAGCTTTCTTT; CDR3: CASSQDDPLNTEAFF
J: TRBJ1-6; V: TRBV7-9; size: few; length: 15; D: NA; DNA: TGTGCCAGCAGCTTAGCTAGGACAGATAATTCACCCCTCCACTTT; CDR3: CASSLARTDNSPLHF
J: TRBJ1-2; V: TRBV19; size: many; length: 16; D: TRBD1; DNA: TGTGCCAGTAGCCCCACGGACAGGGGGCTGGGTGGTGGCTACACCTTC; CDR3: CASSPTDRGLGGGYTF
J: TRBJ1-3; V: TRBV7-9; size: few; length: 14; D: NA; DNA: TGTGCCAGCAGCACCCGGGACCAGGGAAACACCATATATTTT; CDR3: CASSTRDQGNTIYF
J: TRBJ2-1; V: TRBV6-5; size: many; length: 16; D: NA; DNA: TGTGCCAGCAGCCAACGGAGACAGCATACCTACAATGAGCAGTTCTTC; CDR3: CASSQRRQHTYNEQFF
J: TRBJ2-1; V: TRBV12-3/TRBV12-4; size: many; length: 17; D: TRBD2; DNA: TGTGCCAGCAAACCGGGACTAGCGGGGGGCTCCTACAATGAGCAGTTCTTC; CDR3: CASKPGLAGGSYNEQFF
J: TRBJ1-2; V: TRBV4-1; size: many; length: 16; D: NA; DNA: TGCGCCAGCAGCCAAGATGACGGAGTTTCCCACTATGGCTACACCTTC; CDR3: CASSQDDGVSHYGYTF
J: TRBJ1-2; V: TRBV7-2; size: many; length: 12; D: NA; DNA: TGTGCCAGCAGCCTCTTCGGGGGGACCCGCACCTTC; CDR3: CASSLFGGTRTF
J: TRBJ2-1; V: TRBV9; size: few; length: 15; D: TRBD1; DNA: TGTGCCAGCAGCGTAGGGACAGGGATCTACAATGAGCAGTTCTTC; CDR3: CASSVGTGIYNEQFF
J: TRBJ2-2; V: TRBV18; size: many; length: 15; D: TRBD1; DNA: TGTGCCAGCTCACCACCGGGGACAGTCACCGGGGAGCTGTTTTTT; CDR3: CASSPPGTVTGELFF
J: TRBJ2-7; V: TRBV2; size: NA; length: 14; D: NA; DNA: TGTGCCAGCAGTGACCCGGGAAGTAGCCGCGAGCAGTACTTC; CDR3: CASSDPGSSREQYF
J: TRBJ1-5; V: TRBV7-7; size: many; length: 14; D: NA; DNA: TGTGCTAGCAGCCACAGTCATAGCAATCAGCCCCAGCATTTT; CDR3: CASSHSHSNQPQHF
J: TRBJ2-5; V: TRBV27; size: many; length: 13; D: NA; DNA: TGTGCCAGCCTAGAGGTCGGTTCGGAGACCCAGTACTTC; CDR3: CASLEVGSETQYF
J: TRBJ2-7; V: TRBV5-1; size: many; length: 16; D: NA; DNA: TGCGCCAGCAGCGCAGGGGGGGACCGAGTCACCTACGAGCAGTACTTC; CDR3: CASSAGGDRVTYEQYF
J: TRBJ1-1; V: TRBV4-1; size: many; length: 14; D: NA; DNA: TGCGCCAGCAGCCAAGATGGGGGAAACACTGAAGCTTTCTTT; CDR3: CASSQDGGNTEAFF
J: TRBJ2-1; V: TRBV19; size: many; length: 18; D: TRBD2; DNA: TGTGCCAGTACTCCCGGTAGGACTAGCGGGGGGCCCCTGAATGAGCAGTTCTTC; CDR3: CASTPGRTSGGPLNEQFF
J: TRBJ2-2; V: TRBV7-6; size: many; length: 16; D: TRBD1; DNA: TGTGCCAGCAGCGGGGGGACAGGGTATAACACCGGGGAGCTGTTTTTT; CDR3: CASSGGTGYNTGELFF
J: TRBJ1-1; V: TRBV18; size: many; length: 15; D: NA; DNA: TGTGCCAGCTCACCAAAGGGGCTTCAAGGGACTGAAGCTTTCTTT; CDR3: CASSPKGLQGTEAFF
J: TRBJ2-7; V: TRBV10-1; size: many; length: 14; D: NA; DNA: TGCGCCAGCAGTGAGTCTCATCGGGCCTACGAGCAGTACTTC; CDR3: CASSESHRAYEQYF
J: TRBJ2-6; V: TRBV7-9; size: many; length: 15; D: NA; DNA: TGTGCCAGTTCGAACGGCATCTCTGGGGCCAACGTCCTGACTTTC; CDR3: CASSNGISGANVLTF
J: TRBJ2-3; V: TRBV3-1; size: many; length: 14; D: TRBD1; DNA: TGTGCCAGCAGCCATCAGGGGGGCACAGATACGCAGTATTTT; CDR3: CASSHQGGTDTQYF